The T cell receptor (beta chain) under discussion was sequenced for a study of blood T cell repertoires in COVID-19. About the research overall: The United States, Italy and Spain provided the acute and convalescent COVID-19 samples. PBMCs, B-cell-depleted T cells, or T cells were the source of the cDNA or gDNA that made up the material.

Per the study methods: Estimation of nucleated cell counts relied on the amplification of reference gene primers. Repertoires were generated with immunoSEQ multiplex PCR, while TCRdb's copy carries only in-frame clones and drops some. V, J and clone size are taken as reported in that table, and D and trimming were inferred from the DNA itself. The sample shows 100,000 to 150,000 clones, 75% to 80% of them seen only once. CDR3 length equals 17 residues. The rearrangement links TRBV21-1 to TRBJ1-3; the table gives TRBD1 as D, unverified against the DNA. TRBV21-1 is reported as a pseudogene. This clonotype was sampled from a human donor in a cohort sampled during active COVID-19. Sequencing used peripheral blood. The CDR3 DNA sequence: TGTGCCAGCAGAAAATGGGACAGGGGGCATGTTGGAAACACCATATATTTT. Its protein product is CASRKWDRGHVGNTIYF.